The clone carrying this TCR beta chain showed up just a few times. This sample stems from a study of identical twins. The germline V gene encodes CDR1 LGHDT and CDR2 YNNKEL (reference sequence). V was pared by 2 bases and J by 3 bases, with 13 bases between. The length of the CDR3 is 15 residues. From the 5' RACE reads, TCRdb called clonotypes with MiXCR, one entry per CDR3 protein. The table includes 1.5 million to 2 million distinct CDR3 sequences, 25% to 35% detected once. The specimen was cord blood. The clonotype was recovered from a newborn girl in good health. The V and J genes are TRBV3-1 and TRBJ1-2, with unresolved D. The CDR3 sequence: CASSQPLGPDYGYTF. CDR3 DNA: TGTGCCAGCAGCCAACCCCTCGGTCCGGACTATGGCTACACCTTC.